This T cell receptor beta chain was obtained from a study of blood T cell repertoires in COVID-19. At the level of the study: Samples representing acute and convalescent COVID-19 were sourced from the United States, Italy and Spain. Sample material is recorded as cDNA or gDNA derived from T cells, B-cell-depleted T cells, or PBMCs.

The ends were cut back, 2 bases at V and 4 bases at J, with 13 bases in the middle. The CDR3 has 15 residues. Germline CDR1 reads MNHEY; CDR2 reads SVGEGT. Only in-frame clones appear in the TCRdb table, and some are missing; sequencing was by immunoSEQ multiplex PCR. The table lists some 260,000 clones, more than 70% of them singletons. This sequence was found in a woman in her forties who had recovered from COVID-19. The chain recombines TRBV6-2 or TRBV6-3 with TRBJ2-3, with a tentative D call TRBD2 (5 bases). What was sequenced was peripheral blood. The DNA for the CDR3 is TGTGCCAGCAGTTACCCCCCCTGGGGAGCAGATACGCAGTATTTT. Its translation: CASSYPPWGADTQYF.